The 17 T cell receptor beta chains in this list originate from one sample, sequenced in a study of T cell responses to AZD1222 COVID-19 vaccine. Sequencing was performed with immunoSEQ multiplex PCR; in TCRdb, only in-frame clones are kept and a portion is missing. The sample shows 95,000 or so clones, approximately 89% of them seen only once. Specimen: peripheral blood, collected 28 days after the second AZD1222 dose. Every receptor here comes from an adult who received the AZD1222 COVID-19 vaccine.

The chain carries TRBV9 and TRBJ2-3, with 11 bases matching TRBD2. CDR3 length equals 15 residues. In germline, CDR1 is SGDLS, CDR2 YYNGEE. Unmatched junction bases numbered 3, after V lost 4 bases and J lost 2 bases. CDR3 sequence: CASSLLAGDTDTQYF. CDR3 nucleotide sequence: TGTGCCAGCAGCCTACTAGCGGGGGACACAGATACGCAGTATTTT.

The V call is TRBV6-5, the J call TRBJ1-1; 7 positions agree with TRBD1. The CDR3 is 14 amino acids. J gave up 3 bases and V 2 bases, and 3 bases lay outside the gene matches. Per the germline V gene, CDR1 is MNHEY and CDR2 is SVGAGI. The CDR3 coding sequence is TGTGCCAGCAGTTACCAGGGGGGCTACACTGAAGCTTTCTTT. Translation gives CASSYQGGYTEAFF.

V is TRBV28 and J is TRBJ1-5; D gene ambiguous. The ends were cut back, 6 bases at V and 0 bases at J, with 6 bases in the middle. Germline V lookup: CDR1 MDHEN, CDR2 SYDVKM. The CDR3 runs to 13 residues. The CDR3 nucleotides are TGTGCCAGCAGGGACTATAGCAATCAGCCCCAGCATTTT. Its translation is CASRDYSNQPQHF.

V gene TRBV18 combines with J gene TRBJ2-1; no reliable D call. The germline CDR1 and CDR2 sequences are KGHSH and LQKENI. The CDR3 has 11 residues. The V end lost 6 bases, the J end lost 5 bases, and 5 bases lay between the germline ends. CDR3 residues: CASSVDNEQFF. As DNA, the CDR3 is TGTGCCAGCTCGGTCGACAATGAGCAGTTCTTC.

The gene calls are TRBV28 and TRBJ1-3; D may be TRBD1 (6 bases). CDR1 is MDHEN, CDR2 SYDVKM, per germline. The germline V and J ends were trimmed by 2 bases and 7 bases, with 18 bases remaining between them. CDR3 length equals 16 residues. This CDR3 reads CASSLGGARLGNTIYF. CDR3 DNA: TGTGCCAGCAGTTTAGGGGGGGCTCGTTTAGGGAACACCATATATTTT. Complete variable domain (other parts from reference TRBV28 and TRBJ1-3): DVKVTQSSRYLVKRTGEKVFLECVQDMDHENMFWYRQDPGLGLRLIYFSYDVKMKEKGDIPEGYSVSREKKERFSLILESASTNQTSMYLCASSLGGARLGNTIYFGEGSWLTVV.

Concerning this clone itself: Different DNA sequences within this sample yield the same CDR3. This rearrangement joins TRBV28 to TRBJ2-7; D is ambiguous. CDR1 is MDHEN, CDR2 SYDVKM, per germline. This CDR3 is built from 10 residues. V lost 5 bases, J lost 4 bases, and 3 bases lay in between. The CDR3 DNA sequence: TGTGCCAGCAGTCATTACGAGCAGTACTTC. Translating it yields CASSHYEQYF.

This chain connects TRBV30 to TRBJ2-3, with 7 nucleotides matching TRBD2. CDR3 length: 17 amino acids. Trimming removed 0 bases from V and 2 bases from J; junction bases left unmatched: 11. Germline V CDR1 and CDR2: GTSNPN, SVGIG (reference sequence). The CDR3 DNA follows: TGTGCCTGGAGTGTAGACGGGAGAGGGAGGGCCACAGATACGCAGTATTTT. This encodes CAWSVDGRGRATDTQYF.

This rearrangement joins TRBV11-3 to TRBJ2-7; D ambiguous. Trimming cost V 1 base and J 3 bases, with 4 bases left between them. The CDR3 extends over 12 amino acids. Germline loops: CDR1 SGHNT, CDR2 YENEEA. The CDR3 here is CASSLGSYEQYF. The CDR3 nucleotides are TGTGCCAGCAGCTTAGGGAGCTACGAGCAGTACTTC.

This chain links TRBV28 with TRBJ1-5; D not certain. V shed 5 bases and J shed 0 bases, with 2 bases lying between them. CDR3 length: 12 residues. CDR1 and CDR2 (germline): MDHEN, SYDVKM. In nucleotides, the CDR3 is TGTGCCAGCAGTATTAGCAATCAGCCCCAGCATTTT. Its translation: CASSISNQPQHF.

The chain couples TRBV9 to TRBJ1-2; maybe TRBD1 (6 bases). CDR3 length equals 15 residues. In germline, CDR1 is SGDLS, CDR2 YYNGEE. Between the trimmed V and J ends, which lost 0 bases and 4 bases, there was a span of 13 bases. The CDR3 DNA is TGTGCCAGCAGCGTAGAACCGGGGGCGGGCTATGGCTACACCTTC. Its protein product is CASSVEPGAGYGYTF. Drawing the rest from reference TRBV9 and TRBJ1-2, the complete variable domain is DSGVTQTPKHLITATGQRVTLRCSPRSGDLSVYWYQQSLDQGLQFLIQYYNGEERAKGNILERFSAQQFPDLHSELNLSSLELGDSALYFCASSVEPGAGYGYTFGSGTRLTVV.

This clone was counted a single time. V gene TRBV28 combines with J gene TRBJ2-1, with TRBD2 matching over 9 bases. CDR1 MDHEN and CDR2 SYDVKM come from the germline V gene. The CDR3 has 15 amino acids. The junction had 5 bases not matched to a gene; V was cut back by 5 bases and J by 3 bases. CDR3 in DNA: TGTGCCAGCAGTAAGACTAGCGGAGGCTACAATGAGCAGTTCTTC. Its protein is CASSKTSGGYNEQFF.

The chain is built from TRBV7-6 and TRBJ1-2, with 11 bases lining up with TRBD1. Losses at the gene ends were 4 bases for V and 8 bases for J; bases not matched to a gene: 3. Germline assignment: CDR1 SGHVS and CDR2 FNYEAQ. The CDR3 totals 13 residues. CDR3 coding DNA: TGTGCCAGCAGCTGGGACAGGGGGTACGGCTACACCTTC. This translates into CASSWDRGYGYTF.

The chain carries TRBV11-2 and TRBJ1-3; D is ambiguous. Per germline, CDR1 SGHAT and CDR2 FQNNGV. Trimming stripped 6 bases from V and 2 bases from J, with 11 bases between. The CDR3 runs to 14 residues. The CDR3 region is CASSLGRPGNTIYF. CDR3 nucleotide sequence: TGTGCCAGCAGTCTCGGTCGACCTGGAAACACCATATATTTT.

The rearrangement uses TRBV28 and TRBJ1-1; tentative D call: TRBD1 (5 bases). CDR1 is MDHEN, CDR2 SYDVKM, per germline. The germline V and J ends were trimmed by 5 bases and 0 bases, with 13 bases remaining between them. This CDR3 spans 15 amino acids. This CDR3 is CASSDTGFMNTEAFF. CDR3 in DNA: TGTGCCAGCAGTGACACAGGTTTCATGAACACTGAAGCTTTCTTT.

J is TRBJ1-1 and V is TRBV7-8; 9 bases fit TRBD1. CDR1 and CDR2 from the germline V gene are SGHVS and FQNEAQ. The CDR3 is 15 residues long. The V segment lost 7 bases and the J segment 2 bases; nucleotides outside the gene matches: 8. Here the CDR3 reads CASTATDRGNTEAFF. CDR3 nucleotide sequence: TGTGCCAGCACCGCAACGGACAGGGGAAACACTGAAGCTTTCTTT.

This clone was detected once. This chain uses TRBV7-6 with TRBJ1-1, with 11 bases identical to TRBD1. V lost 5 bases, J lost 4 bases, and 12 bases stayed unmatched. The CDR3 contains 17 residues. Germline loops: CDR1 SGHVS, CDR2 FNYEAQ. In DNA, the CDR3 is TGTGCCAGCAGCCTCGTGGGACAGGGGGATTCGGGCACTGAAGCTTTCTTT. Its translation: CASSLVGQGDSGTEAFF.

The gene calls are TRBV6-5 and TRBJ2-3; tentatively, D is TRBD2 (5 bases). The CDR3 length is 13 residues. The germline V and J ends were trimmed by 7 bases and 2 bases, with 10 bases remaining between them. The germline gives CDR1 MNHEY, CDR2 SVGAGI. DNA for the CDR3: TGTGCCAGCAAAAAGGAGGACACAGATACGCAGTATTTT. This gives the protein CASKKEDTDTQYF.